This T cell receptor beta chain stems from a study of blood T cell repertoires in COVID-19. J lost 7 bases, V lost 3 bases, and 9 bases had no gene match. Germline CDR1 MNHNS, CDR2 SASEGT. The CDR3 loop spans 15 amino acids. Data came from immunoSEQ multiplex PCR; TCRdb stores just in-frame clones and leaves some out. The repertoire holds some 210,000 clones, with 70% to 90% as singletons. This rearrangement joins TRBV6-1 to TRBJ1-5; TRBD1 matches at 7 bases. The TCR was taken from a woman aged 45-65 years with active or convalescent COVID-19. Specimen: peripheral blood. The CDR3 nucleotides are TGTGCCAGCAGTGATGGAGGGGGCCAGTGGCAGCCCCAGCATTTT. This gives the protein CASSDGGGQWQPQHF.